The TCR beta chain described here comes from a study of a mutant IDH1 vaccine in newly diagnosed glioma (dated by TCRdb to the early 2020s). Context from the whole study: Eight vaccinations were administered to patients in weeks 1, 3, 5, 7, 11, 15, 19 and 23, corresponding to visits V03 through V10. Vaccination was initiated 4-6 weeks after radiotherapy alone, or concurrently with temozolomide cycles in the chemotherapy-containing groups. Of the approximately 29 treated patients, 62.5% were male and around 40% were female, and a mean age of about 37 years was recorded. Prior to enrollment, standard therapy consisting of radiotherapy alone, temozolomide alone, or radiochemotherapy with temozolomide had been administered to patients, with the combination being received by most patients. Peripheral blood was drawn at six visits: V03 (baseline), V05, V07, V10, V12 and V13. For exploratory analyses, 25 to 30 treated patients had longitudinal TCRB deep sequencing done wherever samples were available. Overall study results and their limits: Selection of PBMC samples for TCRB deep sequencing was based on availability. According to the authors, sample limitations meant that analyses of patient blood samples could not be reproduced. Immune responses induced by the vaccine were seen in approximately 92% of patients across multiple MHC alleles. Pseudoprogression seemed to be unrelated to changes in the top peripheral T cell clonotypes found by TCRB sequencing.

Library preparation was by the immunoSEQ multiplex PCR assay. Rearranged TCR beta chain sequences were amplified using the hsTCRB Kit according to the manufacturer's protocol. An Illumina MiSeq was used to sequence the TCRB libraries. As for how the authors treated the data: The proprietary platform of the kit vendor was used for demultiplexing, trimming and gene mapping. Entries here come from immuneACCESS through TCRdb and include only in-frame sequences with V and J called. Some clones fail to appear in such tables; in the studies checked, an unresolved V gene covers under half of the shortfall, and the cause of the remainder is unknown. V, J and clone size reflect that table, while D and trimming were determined from the DNA. Recorded for this sample are roughly 29,000 clones; around 80% of them occurred a single time. 8% to 9% of the sample rests with the top ten. The time point label on this specimen signifies: week 23, last vaccination. A 20-mer mutant IDH1 peptide at 300 micrograms in Montanide made up each vaccine dose, which was injected subcutaneously together with topical imiquimod. Newly diagnosed WHO grade 3 or 4 IDH1-mutant astrocytomas showing loss of nuclear ATRX were present in the donors. The samples were drawn from NOA16, a multicentre, single-arm, open-label phase I trial in Germany that tested a mutant IDH1 peptide vaccine in humans for the first time. Genomic DNA for TCRB sequencing was extracted from EDTA blood using the DNeasy Blood and Tissue Kit.

The CDR3 sequence holds 13 residues, the cysteine and phenylalanine included. Of all the DNA, just the CDR3 is kept, 39 bases in frame from base 1. CDR1 is given as SGHAT and CDR2 as FQNNGV, both from the germline V gene. Trimming at the junction amounts to 8 bases on V and 6 bases on J, and the germline ends lie 11 bases apart. A word on this clone: Its antigen remains undetermined. No base quality information exists; no much larger clone differs at one position.

Specimen: PBMCs, collected from a glioma patient whose treatment included an IDH1 peptide vaccine. The clonotype originates from a young woman with glioma. Recombination connected TRBV11-2 to TRBJ2-6; matching of 6 bases hints at TRBD1 as the D gene. CDR3 protein: CASSRGQANVLTF. The nucleotides read TGTGCCAGCTCCCGGGGACAGGCCAACGTCCTGACTTTC.